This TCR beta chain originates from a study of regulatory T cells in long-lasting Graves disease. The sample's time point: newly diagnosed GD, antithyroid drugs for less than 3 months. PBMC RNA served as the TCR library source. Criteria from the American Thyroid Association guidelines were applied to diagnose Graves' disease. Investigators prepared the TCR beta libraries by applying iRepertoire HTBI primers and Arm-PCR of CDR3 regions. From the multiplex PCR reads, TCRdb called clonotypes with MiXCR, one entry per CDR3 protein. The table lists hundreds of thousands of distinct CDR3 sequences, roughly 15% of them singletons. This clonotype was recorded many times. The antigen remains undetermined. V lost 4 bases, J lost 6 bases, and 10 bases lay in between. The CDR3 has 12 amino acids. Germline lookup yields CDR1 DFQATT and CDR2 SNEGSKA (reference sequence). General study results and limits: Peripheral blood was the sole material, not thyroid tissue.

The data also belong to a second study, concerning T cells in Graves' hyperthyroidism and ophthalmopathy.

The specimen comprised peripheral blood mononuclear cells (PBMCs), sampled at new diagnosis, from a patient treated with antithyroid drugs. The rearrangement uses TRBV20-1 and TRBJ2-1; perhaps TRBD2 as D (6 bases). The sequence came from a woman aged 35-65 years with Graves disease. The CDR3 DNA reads TGCAGTGCTAACCGGGGGATCAATGAGCAGTTCTTC. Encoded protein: CSANRGINEQFF.